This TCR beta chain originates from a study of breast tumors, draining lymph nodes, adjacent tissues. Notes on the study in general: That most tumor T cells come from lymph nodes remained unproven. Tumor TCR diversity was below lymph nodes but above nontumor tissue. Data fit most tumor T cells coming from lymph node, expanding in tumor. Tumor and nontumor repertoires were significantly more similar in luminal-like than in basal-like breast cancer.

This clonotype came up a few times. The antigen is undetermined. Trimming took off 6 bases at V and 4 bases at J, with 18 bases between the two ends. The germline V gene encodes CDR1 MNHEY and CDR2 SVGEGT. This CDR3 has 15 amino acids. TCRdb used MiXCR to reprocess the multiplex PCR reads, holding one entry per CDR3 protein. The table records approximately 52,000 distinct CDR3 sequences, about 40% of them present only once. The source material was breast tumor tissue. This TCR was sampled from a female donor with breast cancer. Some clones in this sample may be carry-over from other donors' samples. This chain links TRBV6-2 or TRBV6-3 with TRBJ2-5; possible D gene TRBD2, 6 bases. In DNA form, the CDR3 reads TGTGCCAGCAGAAGACTAGGAACTTTTCCAGAGACCCAGTACTTC. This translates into CASRRLGTFPETQYF.